This TCR beta chain was obtained from a study of molecular identifiers for immune sequencing clone quantification. Across the whole study: In replicates, RNA from roughly 18,000 or 92,000 naive CD8 cells was split five ways, four sequenced.

TCRdb analysed the PCR reads with MiXCR anew, one entry per CDR3 protein. Of about half a million distinct CDR3 sequences in the sample, about 25% were seen once. The sorting of naive CD8 T cells used the CD8+CD4-CCR7+CD45RA+ phenotype. This clonotype has at least ten counts. Its antigen remains unidentified. Study observations and caveats: Reportedly, one cell's Jurkat TCR RNA was detected within 1,100,000 naive CD8 cells. Among effectors, clones above 20 RNA copies held over 98% of molecules; among naive cells, under 1%.

This receptor was identified in a human donor in good health. Some libraries in this study had Jurkat cell RNA spiked in. Sequencing used naive CD8+ T cells from blood, with Jurkat cell RNA spiked in. Subset: FACS-sorted CD8+CD4-CCR7+CD45RA+ naive T cells.

The CDR3 nucleotides read TGTGCCAGCAGCCGGACGATCCAGGGAGATACGCAGTATTTT. Translation: CASSRTIQGDTQYF. This chain connects TRBV27 to TRBJ2-3; tentative D call: TRBD1 (5 bases). There are 14 residues in the CDR3. Germline values: CDR1 MNHEY, CDR2 SMNVEV (reference sequence). Trimming shortened V by 6 bases and J by 5 bases, and 15 bases separated the two germline ends.